This record covers a single T cell receptor beta chain. Sequencing used immunoSEQ multiplex PCR; TCRdb keeps in-frame clones, though not all of them. The data show roughly 56,000 clones, about 90% seen once. This CDR3 is 14 amino acids long. CDR1 and CDR2 from the germline V gene are MRHNA and SNTAGT. V shed 3 bases and J shed 7 bases, with 10 bases lying between them. The source of the sample is a study of blood T cell repertoires in COVID-19. Study in general: There were acute and convalescent COVID-19 samples, and they came from the United States, Italy and Spain. Sources were T cells, B-cell-depleted T cells, or PBMCs; the material itself was cDNA or gDNA.

Source material: peripheral blood. This sequence originates from a man aged 55 to 70 with active COVID-19. The rearrangement joins TRBV6-4 to TRBJ1-6; D is unclear. CDR3 region: CASSEEAVNSPLHF. The DNA for the CDR3 is TGTGCCAGCAGTGAAGAAGCTGTGAATTCACCCCTCCACTTT.